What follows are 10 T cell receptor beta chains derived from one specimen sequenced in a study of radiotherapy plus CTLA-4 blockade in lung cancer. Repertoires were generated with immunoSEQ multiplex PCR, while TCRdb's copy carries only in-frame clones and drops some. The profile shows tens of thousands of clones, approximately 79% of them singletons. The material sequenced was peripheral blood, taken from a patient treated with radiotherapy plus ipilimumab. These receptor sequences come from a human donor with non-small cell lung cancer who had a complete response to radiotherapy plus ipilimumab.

CDR3: CASTKVAGDTQYF. The CDR3 bases are TGTGCCAGCACGAAGGTAGCGGGGGATACGCAGTATTTT. The rearrangement uses TRBV9 and TRBJ2-3, with 8 nucleotides matching TRBD2. CDR1 is SGDLS and CDR2 is YYNGEE in the germline V gene. The trim removed 6 bases at V and 6 bases at J, leaving 6 bases unmatched. CDR3 length equals 13 residues.

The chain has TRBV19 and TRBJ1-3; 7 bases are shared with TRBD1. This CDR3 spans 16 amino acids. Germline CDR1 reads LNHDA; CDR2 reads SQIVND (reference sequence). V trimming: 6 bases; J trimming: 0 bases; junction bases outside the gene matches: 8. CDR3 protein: CASRPQGESSGNTIYF. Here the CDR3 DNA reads TGTGCCAGTAGGCCCCAGGGGGAAAGCTCTGGAAACACCATATATTTT.

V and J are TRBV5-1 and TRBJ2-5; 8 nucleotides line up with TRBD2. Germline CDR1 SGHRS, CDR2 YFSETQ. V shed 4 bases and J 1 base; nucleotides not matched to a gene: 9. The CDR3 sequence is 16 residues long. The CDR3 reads CASSVGARGVQETQYF. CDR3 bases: TGCGCCAGCAGCGTGGGGGCGCGGGGGGTCCAAGAGACCCAGTACTTC.

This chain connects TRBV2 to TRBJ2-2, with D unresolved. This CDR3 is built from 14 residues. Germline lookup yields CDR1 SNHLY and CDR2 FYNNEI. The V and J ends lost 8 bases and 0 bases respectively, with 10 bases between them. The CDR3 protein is CASVFDANTGELFF. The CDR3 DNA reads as TGTGCCAGCGTTTTCGACGCGAACACCGGGGAGCTGTTTTTT.

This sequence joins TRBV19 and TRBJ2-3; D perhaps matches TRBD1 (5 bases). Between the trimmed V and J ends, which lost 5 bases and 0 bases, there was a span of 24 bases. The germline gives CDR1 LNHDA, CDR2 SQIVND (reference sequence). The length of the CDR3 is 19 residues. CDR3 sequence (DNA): TGTGCCAGTAGTCGATCCGCTAGTGGTCGTAGGGGAAGCACAGATACGCAGTATTTT. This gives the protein CASSRSASGRRGSTDTQYF.

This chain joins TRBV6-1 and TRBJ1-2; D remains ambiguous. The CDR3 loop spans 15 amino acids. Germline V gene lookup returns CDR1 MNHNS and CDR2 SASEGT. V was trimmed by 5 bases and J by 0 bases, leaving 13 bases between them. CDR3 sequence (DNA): TGTGCCAGCAGTTCATTCATACAAACTAACTATGGCTACACCTTC. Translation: CASSSFIQTNYGYTF.

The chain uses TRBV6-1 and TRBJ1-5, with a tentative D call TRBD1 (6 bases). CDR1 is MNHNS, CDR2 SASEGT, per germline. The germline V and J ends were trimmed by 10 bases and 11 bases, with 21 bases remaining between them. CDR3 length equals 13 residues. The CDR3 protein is CAIAVMGGEAQHF. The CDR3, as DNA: TGTGCCATCGCTGTCATGGGGGGCGAAGCCCAGCATTTT.

CDR3 protein: CASSSAGGTDTQYF. CDR3 DNA: TGTGCCAGTAGTTCAGCGGGGGGCACAGATACGCAGTATTTT. The rearrangement uses TRBV19 and TRBJ2-3; 8 bases match TRBD2. Trimming removed 5 bases from V and 1 base from J; junction bases left unmatched: 2. The CDR3 is 14 amino acids. CDR1 is LNHDA, CDR2 SQIVND, per germline (reference sequence).

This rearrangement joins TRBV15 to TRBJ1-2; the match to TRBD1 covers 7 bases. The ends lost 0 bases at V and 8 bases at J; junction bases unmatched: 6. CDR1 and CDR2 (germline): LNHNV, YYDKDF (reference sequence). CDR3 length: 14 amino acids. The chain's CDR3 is CATSRDGGGNGYTF. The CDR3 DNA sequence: TGTGCCACCAGCAGAGATGGAGGGGGCAACGGCTACACCTTC.

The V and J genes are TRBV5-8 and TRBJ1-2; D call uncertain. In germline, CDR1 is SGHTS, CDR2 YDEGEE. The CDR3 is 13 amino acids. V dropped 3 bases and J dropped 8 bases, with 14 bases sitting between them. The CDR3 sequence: CASSSREVEGYTF. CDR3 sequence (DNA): TGTGCCAGCAGCTCGAGGGAGGTGGAAGGCTACACCTTC.